This T cell receptor beta chain stems from a study of blood T cell repertoires in COVID-19. Turning to the study itself: Spain, Italy and the United States supplied samples that represented acute and convalescent COVID-19. T cells, B-cell-depleted T cells, or PBMCs provided the cDNA or gDNA that served as material.

A COVID-19 case was met by exposed participants within 2 weeks before study entry. Profiling relied on immunoSEQ multiplex PCR, and the TCRdb table lists in-frame clones only, not all of them. The sample has about 200,000 clones; around 88% are singletons. This CDR3 spans 19 amino acids. Germline assignment: CDR1 SGHRS and CDR2 YFSETQ. The ends lost 4 bases at V and 5 bases at J; junction bases unmatched: 18. Sequencing was done on a sample of PBMCs or T cells enriched from blood (not recorded which). The TCR originated in a woman aged 30 to 39 who had been exposed to COVID-19. J is TRBJ2-2 and V is TRBV5-1; 9 bases fit TRBD1. The CDR3 reads CASSLSRDRASLGTGELFF. The CDR3 region has the DNA TGCGCCAGCAGCCTCTCCCGGGACAGGGCATCGTTGGGGACCGGGGAGCTGTTTTTT.